This TCR beta chain was captured in a study of T cells in Graves' hyperthyroidism and ophthalmopathy. General study results and limits: Model-based prediction identified ophthalmopathy a median 6.5 months prior to its onset. Blood samples included most of the expanded thyroid clonotypes exceeding 0.001.

RNA transcripts yielded amplified TCR beta CDR3 regions. TCR CDR3 underwent first-round RT-PCR with the HTBI primer set. MiXCR, applied by TCRdb to the multiplex PCR reads, yields one record per CDR3 protein. Of roughly 640,000 distinct CDR3 sequences in the sample, approximately 15% were seen once. There are many counts of this clonotype. Its antigen remains unidentified. Lactation, pregnancy, other autoimmune disease or uncontrolled infection led to exclusion of patients. Each 10 ml fresh peripheral blood draw supplied the PBMCs. V shed 5 bases and J 10 bases; nucleotides not matched to a gene: 7. Germline V gene sequence: CDR1 SGHTA, CDR2 FQGTGA. The CDR3 length is 14 residues.

This chain links TRBV7-3 with TRBJ2-1; 11 bases fit TRBD1. Sequencing was carried out using blood. This TCR derives from a woman between 40 and 55 years old with Graves' ophthalmopathy. CDR3 DNA: TGTGCCAGCAGCCCTACGGGACAGGGGGACGAGCAGTTCTTC. Its protein is CASSPTGQGDEQFF.